This paragraph covers one T cell receptor beta chain sequence. Its target is not known. The data are from a study of sequential checkpoint blockade in melanoma. Study-wide context: DNA from 85 to 95 pretreatment tumor samples underwent TCRβ immunosequencing. Matched biopsies came pretreatment and at week 13 for twenty-two patients. Study observations and caveats: In arm A, pretreatment tumor clonality was associated with response. Tumor T-cell fraction and clonality correlated with PD-L1 and CD8+ counts.

TCRdb's copy holds only in-frame clones and misses some; the assay was immunoSEQ multiplex PCR. The table records under 6,500 clones, approximately 26% of them present only once. Documented treatment: randomized to nivolumab then ipilimumab (arm A) or the reverse (arm B). Germline V gives CDR1 SGHRS, CDR2 YFSETQ. Trimming left V 1 base short and J 5 bases short, with 13 bases between. The CDR3 sequence is 15 residues long. This clonotype originated in a human donor with melanoma. The chain recombines TRBV5-1 with TRBJ2-1, with D possibly matching TRBD2 (6 bases). The sample in question was tumor tissue (inferred from file names), obtained from a patient given nivolumab and ipilimumab in sequence. The CDR3 coding sequence is TGCGCCAGCAGCTTGAAGCCGGAGGGCCACAATGAGCAGTTCTTC. The encoded protein is CASSLKPEGHNEQFF.